The 29 T cell receptor beta chains in this list originate from one sample, sequenced in a study of blood T cell repertoires in COVID-19. Assay used: immunoSEQ multiplex PCR; TCRdb lists only in-frame clones, some missing. The profile covers 200,000 to 300,000 clones, with approximately 85% appearing a single time and 4.7% taken by the ten largest. The sequenced material came from peripheral blood. The receptor set was obtained from a woman between 70 and 85 years old with acute or convalescent COVID-19.

The V and J genes are TRBV4-3 and TRBJ1-1; 7 bases are shared with TRBD1. CDR1 is LGHNA and CDR2 is YSLEER in the germline V gene. The CDR3 is 16 residues long. V dropped 1 base and J dropped 4; count of bases not matched to a gene: 9. CDR3 residues: CASSQVRKQGFTEAFF. The CDR3 DNA reads TGCGCCAGCAGCCAAGTTAGGAAACAGGGGTTCACTGAAGCTTTCTTT.

This clone was seen a handful of times. The chain has TRBV2 and TRBJ1-6, with a possible D match to TRBD1 (5 bases). Trimming took 5 bases from V and 2 from J, leaving 13 bases between them. The CDR3 runs 16 residues. CDR1 and CDR2 from the germline V gene are SNHLY and FYNNEI. The CDR3 DNA is TGTGCCAGCAGTTACTTGACAGCGACCTATAATTCACCCCTCCACTTT. It codes for CASSYLTATYNSPLHF.

This clone has only a few counts. The V gene is TRBV6-5, the J gene TRBJ1-3; perhaps TRBD1 as D (5 bases). The CDR3 is 15 amino acids. The V gene's germline CDR1 is MNHEY and CDR2 SVGAGI. V was cut by 5 bases and J by 3 bases, with 14 bases left in between. In nucleotides, the CDR3 is TGTGCCAGCAGTCTGCAGGGTTTTAATGGAAACACCATATATTTT. Its protein product is CASSLQGFNGNTIYF.

To note about this clone: In the same sample, other DNA sequences code for this CDR3. The J gene is TRBJ1-5, the V gene TRBV7-8; D unresolved. The length of the CDR3 is 13 residues. The V gene lost 1 base and the J gene lost 4 bases, with 5 bases spanning the gap. Germline V CDR1 and CDR2: SGHVS, FQNEAQ. CDR3 sequence (DNA): TGTGCCAGCAGCTTAGGCAGAAATCAGCCCCAGCATTTT. This translates into CASSLGRNQPQHF.

The V gene is TRBV19, the J gene TRBJ1-1; D ambiguous. Trimming removed 0 bases from V and 0 bases from J, with 17 bases in between. The CDR3 is 18 amino acids. From germline, CDR1 is LNHDA and CDR2 SQIVND (reference sequence). The CDR3 here is CASSIDSKGERMNTEAFF. DNA for the CDR3: TGTGCCAGTAGTATAGACTCTAAGGGCGAGCGGATGAACACTGAAGCTTTCTTT.

The chain couples TRBV6-1 to TRBJ1-6, with D possibly being TRBD1 (6 bases). The CDR3 length is 15 residues. Per the germline V gene, CDR1 is MNHNS and CDR2 is SASEGT. The V end lost 1 base, the J end lost 7 bases, and 11 bases lay between the germline ends. In nucleotides, the CDR3 is TGTGCCAGCAGTGAAGGGCAGGGGTGGAATTCACCCCTCCACTTT. Translated: CASSEGQGWNSPLHF.

The chain joins TRBV6-2 or TRBV6-3 to TRBJ1-1; a possible D gene is TRBD1 (6 bases). This CDR3 is 14 amino acids long. V was clipped by 5 bases and J by 4 bases, with 14 bases between them. Germline assignment: CDR1 MNHEY and CDR2 SVGEGT. CDR3 in DNA: TGTGCCAGCAGTCCCCTCCAGGGGATCACTGAAGCTTTCTTT. It encodes CASSPLQGITEAFF.

V is TRBV12-3 or TRBV12-4 and J is TRBJ1-5, with D perhaps matching TRBD1 (6 bases). CDR3 length equals 13 residues. Trimming took off 5 bases at V and 5 bases at J, with 10 bases between the two ends. Here the CDR3 DNA reads TGTGCCAGCAGTCCAGGGGCGTATCAGCCCCAGCATTTT. It translates to CASSPGAYQPQHF.

The CDR3 spells CASSARQGSLYEQYF. CDR3 DNA: TGTGCCAGCAGCGCCCGACAGGGTAGTTTGTACGAGCAGTACTTC. This chain links TRBV7-2 with TRBJ2-7; 7 positions agree with TRBD1. The CDR3 has 15 residues. Germline V lookup: CDR1 SGHTA, CDR2 FQGNSA. After removal of 5 bases from V and 4 bases from J, the junction contained 11 bases not matched to a gene.

The J gene is TRBJ1-5, the V gene TRBV28, with D hard to call. Germline assignment: CDR1 MDHEN and CDR2 SYDVKM. V was shortened by 4 bases and J by 0 bases, with 16 bases between the two germline ends. CDR3 length equals 17 residues. The CDR3 DNA reads as TGTGCCAGCAGTTCCGCCGTGAGAGGAGTTAGCAATCAGCCCCAGCATTTT. Translating gives CASSSAVRGVSNQPQHF. The variable domain in full, with the rest retrieved from reference TRBV28 and TRBJ1-5, is DVKVTQSSRYLVKRTGEKVFLECVQDMDHENMFWYRQDPGLGLRLIYFSYDVKMKEKGDIPEGYSVSREKKERFSLILESASTNQTSMYLCASSSAVRGVSNQPQHFGDGTRLSIL.

This chain links TRBV24-1 with TRBJ2-3; 8 bases align to TRBD2. The CDR3 runs to 13 residues. Germline assignment: CDR1 KGHDR and CDR2 SFDVKD. V lost 9 bases and J lost 0; bases outside the gene matches: 1. CDR3 coding DNA: TGTGCCACCTCTAGCGGGAGCACAGATACGCAGTATTTT. Translating gives CATSSGSTDTQYF.

The genes are TRBV25-1 and TRBJ2-5; D ambiguous. The germline V gene has CDR1 MGHDK and CDR2 SYGVNS. The CDR3 covers 14 residues. Trimming took off 1 base at V and 5 bases at J, with 11 bases between the two ends. As DNA, the CDR3 is TGTGCCAGCAGTGAATTCAGGTCAGGCGAGACCCAGTACTTC. It yields the protein CASSEFRSGETQYF.

V usage is TRBV6-5 and J usage is TRBJ2-1; D perhaps matches TRBD2 (6 bases). Per germline, CDR1 MNHEY and CDR2 SVGAGI. This CDR3 has 15 amino acids. V was pared by 0 bases and J by 6 bases, with 12 bases between. The CDR3 is CASSYSGNGGNEQFF. The CDR3 nucleotides are TGTGCCAGCAGTTACTCTGGTAACGGGGGCAATGAGCAGTTCTTC.

This chain links TRBV27 with TRBJ1-3, with 10 bases fitting TRBD1. This CDR3 has 17 amino acids. Losses at the gene ends were 4 bases for V and 4 bases for J; bases not matched to a gene: 10. CDR1 and CDR2 (germline): MNHEY, SMNVEV (reference sequence). The CDR3 DNA sequence: TGTGCCAGCAGTTCCTGGGCGGGACAGGGGAGCGGAAACACCATATATTTT. Amino acid sequence: CASSSWAGQGSGNTIYF.

V gene TRBV7-9 combines with J gene TRBJ1-4; maybe TRBD1 (5 bases). V lost 5 bases and J 4 bases, leaving 14 bases between the germline ends. Looked up from germline, CDR1 is SEHNR and CDR2 is FQNEAQ (reference sequence). This CDR3 contains 15 residues. For the CDR3, the DNA is TGTGCCAGCAGCAACCCGACAGATAATAATGAAAAACTGTTTTTT. Translated: CASSNPTDNNEKLFF.

The DNA for the CDR3 is TGCGCCAGCAGACAGGGGGCCGGCAATGAGCAGTTCTTC. Translation gives CASRQGAGNEQFF. The V call is TRBV5-1, the J call TRBJ2-1; 9 bases agree with TRBD1. CDR3 length equals 13 residues. Per germline, CDR1 SGHRS and CDR2 YFSETQ. Germline trimming cut 5 bases from V and 6 bases from J; bases unmatched to any gene: 3.

V usage is TRBV3-1 (or the pseudogene TRBV3-2) and J usage is TRBJ2-7; 7 nucleotides match TRBD1. The germline V gene encodes CDR1 LGHDT and CDR2 YNNKEL (reference sequence). V was pared by 0 bases and J by 4 bases, with 9 bases of the junction left unmatched. CDR3 length: 16 amino acids. CDR3 sequence reads: CASSQDLGQGVYEQYF. In DNA form, the CDR3 reads TGTGCCAGCAGCCAAGATCTAGGGCAGGGGGTGTACGAGCAGTACTTC.

The V gene is TRBV29-1, the J gene TRBJ1-4; D is unresolved. The CDR3 is made up of 18 amino acids. Germline-derived CDR1 and CDR2 are SQVTM and ANQGSEA. V was shortened by 0 bases and J by 0 bases, with 17 bases between the two germline ends. CDR3 protein: CSVEDPISGGSTNEKLFF. CDR3 sequence (DNA): TGCAGCGTTGAAGATCCGATTAGCGGCGGATCAACTAATGAAAAACTGTTTTTT.

The chain employs TRBV6-5 and TRBJ2-1; 9 bases map to TRBD2. V trimming: 7 bases; J trimming: 10 bases; junction bases outside the gene matches: 2. Germline V gene data show CDR1 as MNHEY and CDR2 as SVGAGI. The CDR3 consists of 11 residues. The CDR3 loop is CASKAGGEQFF. The DNA of the CDR3 is TGTGCCAGCAAAGCGGGGGGAGAGCAGTTCTTC.

J is TRBJ2-7 and V is TRBV6-5; D possibly corresponds to TRBD2 (6 bases). The V gene's germline CDR1 is MNHEY and CDR2 SVGAGI. Trimming stripped 7 bases from V and 5 bases from J, with 18 bases between. This CDR3 has 14 amino acids. CDR3 DNA sequence: TGTGCCAGCACCTCCCCGAGGAGGGCCCACGAGCAGTACTTC. As protein: CASTSPRRAHEQYF.

This clone was seen only a few times. This chain joins TRBV12-3 or TRBV12-4 and TRBJ1-5, with no clear D. The CDR3 runs to 13 residues. V gave up 3 bases and J gave up 5 bases, with 8 bases separating them. This chain's CDR3 is CASSFWLDQPQHF. In DNA form, the CDR3 reads TGTGCCAGCAGTTTTTGGCTCGATCAGCCCCAGCATTTT.

The genes are TRBV25-1 and TRBJ1-1; TRBD1 aligns across 8 bases. Unmatched junction bases numbered 13, after V lost 9 bases and J lost 4 bases. Germline-derived CDR1 and CDR2 are MGHDK and SYGVNS. CDR3 length: 15 amino acids. CDR3 sequence (DNA): TGTGCCAGTCAACCTAGGACAGGGTTAAGCACTGAAGCTTTCTTT. The encoded protein is CASQPRTGLSTEAFF.

The rearrangement uses TRBV25-1 and TRBJ2-3; possible D gene TRBD2, 5 bases. Trimming shortened V by 1 base and J by 9 bases, and 17 bases separated the two germline ends. This CDR3 has 15 residues. Germline CDR1 MGHDK, CDR2 SYGVNS. The DNA for the CDR3 is TGTGCCAGCAGTGAATTCAGTCCGGGATCCGGAACGCAGTATTTT. This translates into CASSEFSPGSGTQYF.

This chain links TRBV29-1 with TRBJ1-5; TRBD1 matches 8 bases. Germline V lookup: CDR1 SQVTM, CDR2 ANQGSEA. V shed 4 bases and J 6 bases; nucleotides not matched to a gene: 5. CDR3 size: 13 residues. The CDR3 nucleotides read TGCAGCGTTGCAGGACAGGGAGGTCAGCCCCAGCATTTT. Residues: CSVAGQGGQPQHF.

The rearrangement uses TRBV6-5 and TRBJ1-2, with D hard to call. The CDR3 loop spans 13 amino acids. V was pared by 0 bases and J by 9 bases, with 11 bases between. CDR1 is MNHEY, CDR2 SVGAGI, per germline. The CDR3 is CASSYSRGRSYTF. Here the CDR3 DNA reads TGTGCCAGCAGTTACTCCCGAGGGCGTAGCTACACCTTC.

The genes are TRBV9 and TRBJ1-1; no clear D. Between the trimmed V and J ends, which lost 4 bases and 1 base, there was a span of 8 bases. The CDR3 loop spans 13 amino acids. Germline CDR1 reads SGDLS; CDR2 reads YYNGEE. In DNA form, the CDR3 reads TGTGCCAGCAGCCCGCGGGCGAACACTGAAGCTTTCTTT. As protein: CASSPRANTEAFF.

The CDR3 DNA reads TGTGCCAGCAGTTACCGGGACAGGGAAGGCGGCGAGCAGTACTTC. Protein product: CASSYRDREGGEQYF. The chain recombines TRBV7-9 with TRBJ2-7; TRBD1 agrees at 9 bases. Germline loops: CDR1 SEHNR, CDR2 FQNEAQ (reference sequence). The CDR3 is 15 amino acids. Trimming cost V 6 bases and J 6 bases; bases outside gene matches: 12.

V usage is TRBV10-2 and J usage is TRBJ2-7, with D possibly matching TRBD1 (5 bases). The CDR3 has 15 residues. V lost 3 bases, J lost 3 bases, and 15 bases lay in between. Germline V gene data show CDR1 as WSHSY and CDR2 as SAAADI. The CDR3, as DNA: TGCGCCAGCAGTGACGTGCAGGGAAGTTTCTACGAGCAGTACTTC. This translates into CASSDVQGSFYEQYF.

This rearrangement joins TRBV5-4 to TRBJ2-3; TRBD1 matches at 10 bases. Germline assignment: CDR1 SGHNT and CDR2 YYREEE (reference sequence). The CDR3 length is 15 residues. V shed 5 bases, J shed 4 bases, and the junction held 7 bases outside the gene matches. The DNA for the CDR3 is TGTGCCAGCAGTTCGGGACAGGGGACGGCAGATACGCAGTATTTT. Protein: CASSSGQGTADTQYF.